Listed here is a single TCR beta chain. This sample was taken from a study of blood T cells in healthy people across ages. The second PCR ran about 6 to 12 cycles with a sample-barcoded 5' primer and J-beta primers. A single record per CDR3 protein comes from TCRdb applying MiXCR to the 5' RACE reads. This sample yields over 750,000 distinct CDR3 sequences, of which more than 20% are seen a single time; more than 7.5% belongs to the top ten. Germline V gene lookup returns CDR1 MDHEN and CDR2 SYDVKM. Trimming removed 5 bases from V and 1 base from J; junction bases left unmatched: 7. The CDR3 length is 15 residues. These same records also appear under a second study, on T cells of mothers and their children. As reported in that work: Researchers report slightly higher, though non-significant, overlap in related mother-child pairs than in unrelated pairs.

Sequencing was carried out using blood. This receptor was identified in a boy younger than 18 in good health. The chain recombines TRBV28 with TRBJ2-5, with TRBD1 identical over 7 bases. This chain's CDR3 is CASSGQDRSQETQYF. The CDR3 region has the DNA TGTGCCAGCAGTGGACAGGACCGATCCCAAGAGACCCAGTACTTC.